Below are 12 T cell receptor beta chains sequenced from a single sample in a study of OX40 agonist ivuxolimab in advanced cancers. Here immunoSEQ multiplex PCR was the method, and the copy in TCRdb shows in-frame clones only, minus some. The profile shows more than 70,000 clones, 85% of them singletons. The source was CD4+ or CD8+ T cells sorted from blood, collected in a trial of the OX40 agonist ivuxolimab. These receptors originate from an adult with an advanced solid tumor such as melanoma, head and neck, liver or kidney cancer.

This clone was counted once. The CDR3 region is CASSYKGSPDYGYTF. As DNA, the CDR3 is TGTGCCAGCAGTTACAAAGGCAGTCCAGACTATGGCTACACCTTC. V and J are TRBV6-6 and TRBJ1-2, with no clear D. Germline assignment: CDR1 MNHNY and CDR2 SVGAGI (reference sequence). The CDR3 contains 15 residues. Trimming took 2 bases from V and 3 from J, leaving 13 bases between them.

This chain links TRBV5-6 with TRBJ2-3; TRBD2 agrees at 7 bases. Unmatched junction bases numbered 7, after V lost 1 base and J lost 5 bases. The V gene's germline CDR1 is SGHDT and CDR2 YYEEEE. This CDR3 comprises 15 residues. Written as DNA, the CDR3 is TGTGCCAGCAGCTTGTGGGGGAGGGCCCAAGATACGCAGTATTTT. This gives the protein CASSLWGRAQDTQYF.

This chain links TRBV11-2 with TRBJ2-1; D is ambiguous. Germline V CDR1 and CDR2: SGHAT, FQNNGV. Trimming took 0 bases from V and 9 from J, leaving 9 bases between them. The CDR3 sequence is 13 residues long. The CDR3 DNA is TGTGCCAGCAGCTTAGATTTGTCACGTGAGCAGTTCTTC. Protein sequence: CASSLDLSREQFF.

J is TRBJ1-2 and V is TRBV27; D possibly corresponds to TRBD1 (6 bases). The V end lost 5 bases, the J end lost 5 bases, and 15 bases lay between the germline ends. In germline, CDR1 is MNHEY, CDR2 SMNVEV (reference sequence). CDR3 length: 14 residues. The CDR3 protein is CASSTGGPSYGYTF. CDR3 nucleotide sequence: TGTGCCAGCAGTACTGGGGGCCCCTCTTATGGCTACACCTTC.

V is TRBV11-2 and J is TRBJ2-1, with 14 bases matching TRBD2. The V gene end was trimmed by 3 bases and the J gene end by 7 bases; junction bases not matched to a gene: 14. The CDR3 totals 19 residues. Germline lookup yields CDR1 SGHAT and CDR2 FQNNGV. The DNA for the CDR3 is TGTGCCAGCAGCTTCCGCCGACTAGCGGGAGGGAGGCTGGGGAATGAGCAGTTCTTC. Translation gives CASSFRRLAGGRLGNEQFF.

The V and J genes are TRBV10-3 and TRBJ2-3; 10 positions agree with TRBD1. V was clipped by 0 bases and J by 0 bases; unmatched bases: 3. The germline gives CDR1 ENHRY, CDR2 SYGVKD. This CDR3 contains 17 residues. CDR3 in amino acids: CAISESKGQGSTDTQYF. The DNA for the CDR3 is TGTGCCATCAGTGAGTCTAAGGGACAGGGGAGCACAGATACGCAGTATTTT.

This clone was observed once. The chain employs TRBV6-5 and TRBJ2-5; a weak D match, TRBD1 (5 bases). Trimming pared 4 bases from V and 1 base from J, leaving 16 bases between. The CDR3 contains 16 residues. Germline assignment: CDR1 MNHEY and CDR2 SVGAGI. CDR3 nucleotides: TGTGCCAGCAGTTGGGCGAAGGGGCTGGGCCAAGAGACCCAGTACTTC. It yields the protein CASSWAKGLGQETQYF.

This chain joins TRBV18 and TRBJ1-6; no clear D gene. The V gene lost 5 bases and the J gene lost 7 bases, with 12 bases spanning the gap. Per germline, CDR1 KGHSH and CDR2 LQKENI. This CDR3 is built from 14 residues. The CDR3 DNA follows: TGTGCCAGCTCAGCCGGGCCAAGAAATTCACCCCTCCACTTT. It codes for CASSAGPRNSPLHF.

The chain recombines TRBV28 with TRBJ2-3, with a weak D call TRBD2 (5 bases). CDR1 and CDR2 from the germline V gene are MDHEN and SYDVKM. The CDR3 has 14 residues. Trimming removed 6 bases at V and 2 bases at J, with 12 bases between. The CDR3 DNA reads TGTGCCAGCAGCGCTCACGGGGACACAGATACGCAGTATTTT. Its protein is CASSAHGDTDTQYF.

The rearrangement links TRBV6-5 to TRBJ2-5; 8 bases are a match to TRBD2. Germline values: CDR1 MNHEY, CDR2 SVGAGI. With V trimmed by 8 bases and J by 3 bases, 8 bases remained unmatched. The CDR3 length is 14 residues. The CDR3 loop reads CASAPGLEEETQYF. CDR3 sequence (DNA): TGTGCCAGCGCTCCGGGACTAGAGGAAGAGACCCAGTACTTC.

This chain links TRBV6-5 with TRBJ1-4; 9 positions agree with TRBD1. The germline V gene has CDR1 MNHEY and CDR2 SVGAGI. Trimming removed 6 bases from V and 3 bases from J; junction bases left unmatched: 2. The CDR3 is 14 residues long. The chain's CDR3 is CASRRTGANEKLFF. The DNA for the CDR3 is TGTGCCAGCAGAAGGACAGGGGCTAATGAAAAACTGTTTTTT.

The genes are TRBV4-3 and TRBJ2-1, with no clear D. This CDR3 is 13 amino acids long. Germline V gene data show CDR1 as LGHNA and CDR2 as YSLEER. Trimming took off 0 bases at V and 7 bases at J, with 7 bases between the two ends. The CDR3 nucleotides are TGCGCCAGCAGCCAAGAGGCTTGGAATGAGCAGTTCTTC. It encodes CASSQEAWNEQFF.